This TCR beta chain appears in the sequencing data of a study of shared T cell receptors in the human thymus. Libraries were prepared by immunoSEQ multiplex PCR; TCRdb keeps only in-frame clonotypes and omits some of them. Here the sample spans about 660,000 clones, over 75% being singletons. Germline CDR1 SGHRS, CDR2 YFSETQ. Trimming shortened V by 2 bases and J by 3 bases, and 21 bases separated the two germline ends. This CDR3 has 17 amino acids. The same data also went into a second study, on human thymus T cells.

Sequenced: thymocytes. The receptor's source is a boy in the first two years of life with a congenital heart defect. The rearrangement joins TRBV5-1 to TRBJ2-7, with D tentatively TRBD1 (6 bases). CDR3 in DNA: TGCGCCAGCAGCTTTGGCAGGGGCAGCGCAAGGCTCTACGAGCAGTACTTC. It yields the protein CASSFGRGSARLYEQYF. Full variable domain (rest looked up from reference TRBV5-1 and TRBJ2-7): KAGVTQTPRYLIKTRGQQVTLSCSPISGHRSVSWYQQTPGQGLQFLFEYFSETQRNKGNFPGRFSGRQFSNSRSEMNVSTLELGDSALYLCASSFGRGSARLYEQYFGPGTRLTVT.